These T cell receptor beta chains were read from a single sample in a study of vaccination and CD4 T cells after COVID-19. TCRdb re-derived calls from the PCR reads in MiXCR, one entry per CDR3 protein. The sample contains almost 20,000 distinct CDR3 sequences, approximately 50% of which appear only once. These TCRs are of unknown antigen specificity. Input material: CD4+ T cells from blood, cultured in vitro. The source of these receptors is a human donor who had recovered from COVID-19. Both conserved end residues are part of each CDR3. The D gene is left open where the match is weak. Part of the rows lack a size; the others show once, few, many or a class for expanded clones.

TRBV25-1	TRBJ1-2	-	TRBD1	CASSESNRGHWGYTF	TGTGCCAGCAGTGAATCAAACAGGGGGCATTGGGGCTACACCTTC
TRBV7-9	TRBJ2-3	-	TRBD1	CASSPGTGGTDTQYF	TGTGCCAGCAGCCCCGGGACAGGCGGCACAGATACGCAGTATTTT
TRBV12-3/TRBV12-4	TRBJ1-2	-	-	CASSSIRDHYGYTF	TGTGCCAGCAGTTCGATCAGGGATCACTATGGCTACACCTTC
TRBV12-3/TRBV12-4	TRBJ1-2	-	-	CTSSPVGNYGYTF	TGTACCAGCAGTCCGGTGGGAAACTATGGCTACACCTTC
TRBV28	TRBJ2-4	-	TRBD1	CASSRDRDRGDIQYF	TGTGCCAGCAGTCGCGACCGGGACAGGGGGGACATTCAGTACTTC
TRBV6-1	TRBJ1-1	-	-	CASSPQGYTEAFF	TGTGCCAGCAGTCCTCAGGGGTACACTGAAGCTTTCTTT
TRBV7-3	TRBJ2-3	-	-	CASSPKGDSVGGADTQYF	TGTGCCAGCAGCCCCAAGGGGGATAGCGTTGGGGGCGCAGATACGCAGTATTTT
TRBV7-2	TRBJ2-7	-	-	CASSLAHDRFYEQYF	TGTGCCAGCAGCTTAGCGCACGACAGGTTCTACGAGCAGTACTTC
TRBV10-1	TRBJ2-7	-	TRBD1	CASSAGGTGVVEQYF	TGCGCCAGCAGTGCAGGCGGGACAGGGGTTGTCGAGCAGTACTTC
TRBV7-9	TRBJ1-1	-	-	CASSFGAMNTEAFF	TGTGCCAGCAGCTTCGGGGCGATGAACACTGAAGCTTTCTTT
TRBV6-1	TRBJ1-2	-	-	CASTRDGWGNYGYTF	TGTGCCAGCACCCGGGACGGCTGGGGGAACTATGGCTACACCTTC
TRBV11-3	TRBJ2-4	-	-	CASSFTLGLSLGLLAKNIQYF	TGTGCCAGCAGCTTCACCCTCGGACTTAGCCTGGGACTTCTAGCCAAAAACATTCAGTACTTC
TRBV24-1	TRBJ1-1	-	TRBD1	CATRGTGLNTEAFF	TGTGCCACCAGAGGGACAGGTTTGAACACTGAAGCTTTCTTT
TRBV20-1	TRBJ2-1	-	TRBD2	CSAHRVTSGRAQEQFF	TGCAGTGCTCACAGGGTGACTAGCGGGAGGGCCCAGGAGCAGTTCTTC
TRBV20-1	TRBJ1-2	few	TRBD1	CSAKGTGPSNYGYTF	TGCAGTGCCAAAGGGACAGGGCCCTCTAACTATGGCTACACCTTC
TRBV5-1	TRBJ1-1	once	-	CASSIGRVRNTEAFF	TGCGCCAGCAGCATTGGGAGGGTACGCAACACTGAAGCTTTCTTT
TRBV30	TRBJ1-2	-	-	CALEGDSYGYTF	TGTGCCTTGGAGGGTGACAGCTATGGCTACACCTTC
TRBV19	TRBJ1-5	few	TRBD1	CASTSLRTGTGSNQPQHF	TGTGCCAGTACCTCCCTTCGGACAGGGACGGGTAGCAATCAGCCCCAGCATTTT
TRBV30	TRBJ1-5	-	TRBD1	CAWSVGTGGQPQHF	TGTGCCTGGAGTGTGGGGACAGGGGGTCAGCCCCAGCATTTT
TRBV19	TRBJ1-1	-	-	CASIPSIIRDTEAFF	TGTGCCAGTATACCCTCGATAATCCGGGACACTGAAGCTTTCTTT
TRBV28	TRBJ1-1	-	-	CASSLLSGLSTEAFF	TGTGCCAGCAGTTTATTATCAGGGCTAAGTACTGAAGCTTTCTTT
TRBV19	TRBJ1-2	few	-	CASTPSSAFYGYTF	TGTGCCAGTACCCCGTCAAGCGCCTTCTATGGCTACACCTTC
TRBV6-1	TRBJ1-2	-	TRBD1	CASSANPSGTGLGGYTF	TGTGCCAGCAGCGCCAACCCTTCCGGGACAGGGTTGGGTGGCTACACCTTC
TRBV6-1	TRBJ2-7	-	TRBD1	CASSQDRGYYEQYF	TGTGCCAGCAGTCAGGACAGGGGGTACTACGAGCAGTACTTC
TRBV7-2	TRBJ2-1	few	-	CASSPGPNNEQFF	TGTGCCAGCAGCCCGGGACCGAACAATGAGCAGTTCTTC
TRBV2	TRBJ1-2	-	-	CASSQNRVSSTAGYTF	TGTGCCAGCAGTCAGAATCGGGTTTCTTCAACTGCGGGCTACACCTTC
TRBV24-1	TRBJ1-5	few	-	CATSGAGQPQHF	TGTGCCACCAGCGGGGCGGGTCAGCCCCAGCATTTT
TRBV2	TRBJ1-6	-	-	CASGDNSPLHF	TGTGCCAGCGGGGATAATTCACCCCTCCACTTT
TRBV6-5	TRBJ2-7	-	-	CASSYNYGDTFYEQYF	TGTGCCAGCAGTTACAACTATGGGGACACTTTCTACGAGCAGTACTTC
TRBV20-1	TRBJ2-3	-	-	CRGGSMATQYF	TGCAGGGGGGGTTCGATGGCGACGCAGTATTTT
TRBV4-1	TRBJ2-4	-	-	CASSQDPLGVRGNIQYF	TGCGCCAGCAGCCAAGATCCCCTGGGGGTAAGGGGAAACATTCAGTACTTC
TRBV7-2	TRBJ2-7	-	TRBD1	CASSLESAGTGLDEQYF	TGTGCCAGCAGCTTAGAGTCCGCCGGGACAGGGTTGGACGAGCAGTACTTC
TRBV6-1	TRBJ2-6	few	TRBD2	CASRQRLAGAISGANVLTF	TGTGCCAGCAGACAAAGACTAGCGGGGGCCATCTCTGGGGCCAACGTCCTGACTTTC
TRBV7-9	TRBJ2-2	few	-	CASSRDSGPAGELFF	TGTGCCAGCAGCCGGGACAGCGGGCCCGCCGGGGAGCTGTTTTTT
TRBV12-3/TRBV12-4	TRBJ1-1	-	-	CASSSFMNTEAFF	TGTGCCAGCTCCTCATTCATGAACACTGAAGCTTTCTTT
TRBV20-1	TRBJ2-1	few	-	CSAMGGSGEAYNEQFF	TGCAGTGCTATGGGTGGGAGTGGTGAGGCGTACAATGAGCAGTTCTTC
TRBV6-1	TRBJ2-7	few	-	CASKDRVTYEQYF	TGTGCCAGCAAGGACCGCGTAACCTACGAGCAGTACTTC
TRBV7-3	TRBJ2-4	-	-	CASSLGGSGNIQYF	TGTGCCAGCAGCTTAGGGGGGTCGGGAAACATTCAGTACTTC
TRBV18	TRBJ2-1	-	TRBD1	CASSLLLPGQGADEQFF	TGTGCCAGCTCACTACTACTCCCGGGACAGGGGGCCGATGAGCAGTTCTTC
TRBV7-2	TRBJ1-1	few	TRBD1	CASSRHRGDTEAFF	TGTGCCAGCAGCCGGCACAGGGGAGACACTGAAGCTTTCTTT
TRBV20-1	TRBJ1-2	few	-	CSARAPTGGSGYGYTF	TGCAGTGCTAGGGCTCCGACAGGTGGAAGTGGCTATGGCTACACCTTC
TRBV10-3	TRBJ1-1	-	-	CAIREGGAPEAFF	TGTGCCATCAGAGAAGGTGGGGCCCCTGAAGCTTTCTTT
TRBV10-3	TRBJ2-1	-	-	CAIREHNEQFF	TGTGCCATCAGAGAACACAATGAGCAGTTCTTC
TRBV27	TRBJ2-7	-	TRBD2	CASSLKGLSTYEQYF	TGTGCCAGCAGTTTAAAGGGACTATCCACCTACGAGCAGTACTTC
TRBV5-1	TRBJ1-1	-	TRBD1	CASSSGGWAEAFF	TGCGCCAGCAGCTCAGGGGGTTGGGCTGAAGCTTTCTTT
TRBV7-6	TRBJ2-1	-	TRBD1	CASSFWDRNHNEQFF	TGTGCCAGCAGCTTCTGGGACAGAAACCACAATGAGCAGTTCTTC